This TCR beta chain is from a study of molecular identifiers for immune sequencing clone quantification (dated by TCRdb to 2016 to 2019). Turning to the overall study: For a replicate experiment, RNA from approximately 20,000 or 100,000 naive CD8 T cells was divided into five aliquots, of which four were sequenced. This methods study used CD8 T cells to benchmark TCR RNA copy counting and molecular-identifier clustering-based TCR repertoire sequencing (MIDCIRS). Overall study outcomes, separate from this receptor: Highly expanded clone sizes could be underestimated if identical TCR molecules share a barcode. About three recovered TCR RNA copies per cell were obtained by modeling, versus about 10 by digital PCR, implying a capture efficiency of 25% to 30%. Naive libraries contained spiked-in Jurkat TCR RNA (roughly 10 copies' worth), which is not part of the donor repertoire. In CMV-specific effector cells, over 97% of molecules were held by clones above 20 RNA copies, whereas under 1% of molecules were held by such clones in naive cells. Spiked-in Jurkat TCR RNA equivalent to a single cell was reported to be detectable even among approximately 1 million naive CD8 T cells. When barcode sub-clustering was omitted, TCR diversity was inflated by chimeric consensus sequences, with chimeras reaching as high as 47%.

The receptor library was made with PCR. Sequencing used an Illumina HiSeq 4000. Bulk TCR libraries were prepared as previously described, using TCR primers listed in Table S5. Purification of total RNA was performed with the Qiagen AllPrep DNA/RNA kit. Before any analysis, reads coming from multiple sequencing runs of the same library were combined into one pool. From the authors' description of their analysis: Reads were retained only if the reads had an exact TCR constant sequence, and the retained reads were trimmed to 150 nt and grouped according to their 12-nt molecular barcodes. Within each barcode group, reads were sub-clustered at a 15% Levenshtein threshold, and quality-weighted consensus sequences were built per RNA molecule. Non-functional sequences were excluded, and lower-count sequences lying one edit away from another sequence were also excluded. Barcode sub-clusters with fewer than 20% of the maximum read count were removed, based on fitting two negative binomial distributions. TCRdb reprocessing: public reads trimmed at Q25 with fastp, clones called with MiXCR, in-frame beta chains kept. One record per CDR3 amino acid sequence lists the most common genes and DNA. The V and J calls here are based on TCRdb, not the publication. The sample table shows 460,000 or so distinct CDR3 sequences, and over 20% are seen once. The ten most abundant clones make up roughly 0.81% of the sample.

With respect to this clonotype: It has no known antigen specificity. No qualities accompany the bases; no much larger clone lies one base away.

The germline V gene encodes CDR1 PRHDT and CDR2 FYEKMQ (reference sequence). The V and J ends are trimmed by 1 base and 1 base, leaving 14 bases between them. The CDR3, from cysteine to phenylalanine, totals 16 residues. The entry retains the CDR3 DNA only, 48 bases that are in frame from base 1. Libraries of naive CD8 T cells were generated from roughly 20,000 to 1,000,000 sorted cells, with 10%, 30% or 50% of the purified RNA used. Naive CD8 T cells were FACS-sorted as CD8+CD4-CCR7+CD45RA+ on a BD FACSAria II into RLT Plus buffer. Detection sensitivity was tested by spiking Jurkat RNA equal to roughly ten TCR copies' worth into samples containing about 17,000-1,000,000 naive CD8 T cells. CD8 T cells were enriched with RosetteSep CD8+ T Cell Enrichment Cocktail and Ficoll-Paque, followed by ACK red cell lysis.

The sequence is built from TRBV13 and TRBJ2-7; the D segment could be TRBD2, given 6 matching bases. This receptor was taken from a human donor in good health. Some libraries in this study had Jurkat cell RNA spiked in. The source material was naive CD8+ T cells from blood, with Jurkat cell RNA spiked in. In light of the paper, this sample's cell subset or site label describes: FACS-sorted CD8+CD4-CCR7+CD45RA+ naive T cells. The nucleotide sequence reads as follows: TGTGCCAGCAGCTTAGCGATAGGAGGGAATTCCTACGAGCAGTACTTC. It translates to CASSLAIGGNSYEQYF.